These T cell receptor beta chains were read from a single sample in a study of Tregs in tolerant kidney transplant recipients. Sequenced by immunoSEQ multiplex PCR; TCRdb stores in-frame clones only, minus some. This sample yields some 80,000 clones, of which more than 95% are seen a single time; 0.55% to 0.6% belongs to the top ten. The starting material was CD4+ T cells from blood, obtained before the transplant. These TCRs come from a human donor who received a combined kidney and bone marrow transplant. The CDR3 runs from the conserved cysteine through the conserved F or W. The D gene is left open where the match is weak. Clone size, where shown, is once, few, many, or a class for clones that have expanded.

v_gene: TRBV1
j_gene: TRBJ2-3
d_gene: -
abundance: -
CDR3nt: TGCACCAGCAGCCGAACCGGGACTAGCGGGAGGGCCCGTGGAGATACGCAGTATTTT
CDR3aa: CTSSRTGTSGRARGDTQYF

v_gene: TRBV6-1
j_gene: TRBJ1-2
d_gene: TRBD1
abundance: -
CDR3nt: TGTGCCAGCAGTTCCGGACAGGGCTCCTATGGCTACACCTTC
CDR3aa: CASSSGQGSYGYTF

v_gene: TRBV28
j_gene: TRBJ2-3
d_gene: -
abundance: -
CDR3nt: TGTGTAGTGCGGAAGTCGGGCACAGATACGCAGTATTTT
CDR3aa: CVVRKSGTDTQYF

v_gene: TRBV5-4
j_gene: TRBJ1-1
d_gene: -
abundance: once
CDR3nt: TGTGCCAGCAGCTGGACAACCGGGAACACTGAAGCTTTCTTT
CDR3aa: CASSWTTGNTEAFF

v_gene: TRBV5-1
j_gene: TRBJ2-2
d_gene: TRBD2
abundance: -
CDR3nt: TGCGCCAGCAGCTGGGGAGGGACCGGGGAGCTGTTTTTT
CDR3aa: CASSWGGTGELFF

v_gene: TRBV7-9
j_gene: TRBJ2-2
d_gene: TRBD2
abundance: -
CDR3nt: TGTGCCAGCAGCTCCGCGCGGGGGAGGTCAAACACCGGGGAGCTGTTTTTT
CDR3aa: CASSSARGRSNTGELFF

v_gene: TRBV7-9
j_gene: TRBJ1-4
d_gene: -
abundance: -
CDR3nt: TGTGCCAGCAGCTTGTCGGGGGGTACGAATGAAAAACTGTTTTTT
CDR3aa: CASSLSGGTNEKLFF

v_gene: TRBV10-3
j_gene: TRBJ2-7
d_gene: -
abundance: -
CDR3nt: TGTGCCATCAGTGAGGCCGGGACTCCGGGCTACGAGCAGTACTTC
CDR3aa: CAISEAGTPGYEQYF

v_gene: TRBV10-3
j_gene: TRBJ1-6
d_gene: -
abundance: -
CDR3nt: TGTGCCATCAGTGGTATGTGGAGCTCCTATAATTCACCCCTCCACTTT
CDR3aa: CAISGMWSSYNSPLHF

v_gene: TRBV5-1
j_gene: TRBJ2-2
d_gene: TRBD1
abundance: -
CDR3nt: TGCGCCAGCAGCTTGGCCCCATCGGGGACAGGGGCGAACACCGGGGAGCTGTTTTTT
CDR3aa: CASSLAPSGTGANTGELFF

v_gene: TRBV19
j_gene: TRBJ1-2
d_gene: TRBD1
abundance: -
CDR3nt: TGTGCCAGTAGTATGCACAGGGGGGGCTACACCTTC
CDR3aa: CASSMHRGGYTF

v_gene: TRBV19
j_gene: TRBJ2-3
d_gene: -
abundance: -
CDR3nt: TGTGCCAGTAGTATCGGAACAGGCGGCACAGATACGCAGTATTTT
CDR3aa: CASSIGTGGTDTQYF

v_gene: TRBV11-3
j_gene: TRBJ1-1
d_gene: TRBD1
abundance: -
CDR3nt: TGTGCCAGCAGCTCCCTACAGGGGTGGAACACTGAAGCTTTCTTT
CDR3aa: CASSSLQGWNTEAFF

v_gene: TRBV5-5
j_gene: TRBJ2-7
d_gene: -
abundance: -
CDR3nt: TGTGCCAGCAGCTTGGCCCGGGAGCAGTACTTC
CDR3aa: CASSLAREQYF

v_gene: TRBV5-1
j_gene: TRBJ2-7
d_gene: -
abundance: -
CDR3nt: TGCGCCAGCAGCTTGGGTACCCAACTACGGAAGCAGTACTTC
CDR3aa: CASSLGTQLRKQYF

v_gene: TRBV11-2
j_gene: TRBJ2-3
d_gene: -
abundance: -
CDR3nt: TGTGCCAGCAGCTTTCAGAATCCAGATACGCAGTATTTT
CDR3aa: CASSFQNPDTQYF

v_gene: TRBV27
j_gene: TRBJ2-3
d_gene: -
abundance: -
CDR3nt: TGTGCCAGCAGGAGACGGGATAGCACAGATACGCAGTATTTT
CDR3aa: CASRRRDSTDTQYF